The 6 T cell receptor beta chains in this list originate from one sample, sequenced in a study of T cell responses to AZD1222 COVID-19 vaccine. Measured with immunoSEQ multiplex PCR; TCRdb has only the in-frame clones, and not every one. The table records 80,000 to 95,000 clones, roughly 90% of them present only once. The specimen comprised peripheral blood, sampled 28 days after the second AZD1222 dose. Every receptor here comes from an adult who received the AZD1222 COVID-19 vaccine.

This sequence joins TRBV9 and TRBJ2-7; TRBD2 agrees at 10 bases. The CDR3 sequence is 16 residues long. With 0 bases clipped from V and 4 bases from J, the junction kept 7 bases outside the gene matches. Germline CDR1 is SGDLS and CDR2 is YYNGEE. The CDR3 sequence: CASSVGVLAGEYEQYF. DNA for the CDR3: TGTGCCAGCAGCGTAGGGGTTCTAGCGGGAGAGTACGAGCAGTACTTC.

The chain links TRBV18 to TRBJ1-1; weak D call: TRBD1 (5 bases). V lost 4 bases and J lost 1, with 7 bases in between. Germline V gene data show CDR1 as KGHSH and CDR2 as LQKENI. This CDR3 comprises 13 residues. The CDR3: CASSRTGNTEAFF. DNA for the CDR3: TGTGCCAGCTCACGTACAGGGAACACTGAAGCTTTCTTT.

CDR3 bases: TGTGCCAGCAGTGGGGGTAACTATGGCTACACCTTC. Translated: CASSGGNYGYTF. J is TRBJ1-2 and V is TRBV12-3 or TRBV12-4; a possible D gene is TRBD1 (5 bases). The CDR3 covers 12 residues. Trimming shortened V by 5 bases and J by 1 base, and 5 bases separated the two germline ends.

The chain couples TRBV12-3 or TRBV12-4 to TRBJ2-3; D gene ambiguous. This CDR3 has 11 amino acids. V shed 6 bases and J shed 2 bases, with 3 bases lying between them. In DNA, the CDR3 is TGTGCCAGCAGGTACACAGATACGCAGTATTTT. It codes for CASRYTDTQYF.

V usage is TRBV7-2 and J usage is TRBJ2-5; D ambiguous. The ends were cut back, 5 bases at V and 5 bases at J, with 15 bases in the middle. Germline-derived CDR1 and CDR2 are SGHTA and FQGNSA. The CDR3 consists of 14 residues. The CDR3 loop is CASSPPSLRETQYF. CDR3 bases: TGTGCCAGCAGCCCCCCTAGTCTTCGGGAGACCCAGTACTTC.

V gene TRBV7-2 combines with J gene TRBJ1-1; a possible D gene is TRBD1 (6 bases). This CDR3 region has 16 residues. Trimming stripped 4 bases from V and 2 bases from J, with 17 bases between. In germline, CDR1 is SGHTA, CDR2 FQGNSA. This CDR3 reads CASSSSGGADNTEAFF. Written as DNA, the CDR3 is TGTGCCAGCAGCTCCTCGGGGGGGGCGGACAACACTGAAGCTTTCTTT.